The rows below give T cell receptor beta chains drawn from one sample of a study of blood T cell repertoires in COVID-19. Method: immunoSEQ multiplex PCR; TCRdb's copy keeps in-frame clones and lacks some. The sample has roughly 170,000 clones, roughly 85% seen once. The specimen was PBMCs or T cells enriched from blood (not recorded which). Source of these receptors: a man in his fifties or sixties who had recovered from COVID-19. The CDR3 runs from the conserved cysteine through the conserved F or W. A D gene is named only where the DNA matches it firmly. Rows may omit the clone size; those that give it use once, few, many or a size class.

v_call,d_call,clone_size,j_call,cdr3_nt,cdr3_aa
TRBV28,-,once,TRBJ1-1,TGTGCCAGCAGTTTATTGGCAGGGTTCGCTTTCTTT,CASSLLAGFAFF
TRBV10-3,TRBD2,once,TRBJ2-3,TGTGCCATCAGTGAGGGGACTAGCGCAGATACGCAGTATTTT,CAISEGTSADTQYF
TRBV28,TRBD1,once,TRBJ1-1,TGTGCCAGCAGTCCACAGGGGGCTGGCACTGAAGCTTTCTTT,CASSPQGAGTEAFF
TRBV5-1,TRBD1,-,TRBJ2-1,TGCGCCAGCAGCTGGACAGGGGTAGCCTACAATGAGCAGTTCTTC,CASSWTGVAYNEQFF
TRBV5-1,-,few,TRBJ1-3,TGCGCCAGCAGCTTGGCCGGACAGAACACCATATATTTT,CASSLAGQNTIYF
TRBV6-5,-,-,TRBJ2-7,TGTGCCAGCCTCCTTACAGGGACGACCTACGAGCAGTACTTC,CASLLTGTTYEQYF
TRBV4-2,TRBD1,-,TRBJ2-1,TGTGCCAGCAGGAAGGGACAGGATGGAAATGAGCAGTTCTTC,CASRKGQDGNEQFF
TRBV14,TRBD2,-,TRBJ2-1,TGTGCCACCGCCGGGACTAGCTACAATGAGCAGTTCTTC,CATAGTSYNEQFF
TRBV11-2,TRBD1,-,TRBJ1-2,TGTGCCAGCAGCTTAGTGGGGACAGGGGGCCATGGCTACACCTTC,CASSLVGTGGHGYTF
TRBV9,TRBD1,-,TRBJ2-2,TGTGCCAGCAGAGGAAGGGGACAGGGGAGTACGGAGCTGTTTTTT,CASRGRGQGSTELFF
TRBV19,-,-,TRBJ1-5,TGTGCCAGTAGTTCACAGGTAAATCAGCCCCAGCATTTT,CASSSQVNQPQHF
TRBV7-2,TRBD2,-,TRBJ2-3,TGTGCCAGCAGGGCCTCGGGGGGGGCAGATACGCAGTATTTT,CASRASGGADTQYF
TRBV19,TRBD1,once,TRBJ2-7,TGTGCCAGCGGACAGGGCTTTTACGAGCAGTACTTC,CASGQGFYEQYF
TRBV10-3,-,-,TRBJ2-2,TGTGCCATCAGTGATAGGAGCACCGGGGAGCTGTTTTTT,CAISDRSTGELFF
TRBV2,TRBD2,-,TRBJ2-3,TGTGCCAGCAGTATTGTAAGCGGGGGGTGGGATACGCAGTATTTT,CASSIVSGGWDTQYF
TRBV11-2,TRBD2,-,TRBJ2-2,TGTGCCAGCAGCATACGGGGACTAGGGATGTCCGGGGAGCTGTTTTTT,CASSIRGLGMSGELFF
TRBV7-8,TRBD2,-,TRBJ2-3,TGTGCCAGCAGCACCCGACTAGCGGGGGTCACAGATACGCAGTATTTT,CASSTRLAGVTDTQYF
TRBV27,-,-,TRBJ2-7,TGTGCCAGCAGTTTTCGACAAGCAGGCGAGCAGTACTTC,CASSFRQAGEQYF
TRBV28,-,-,TRBJ2-3,TGTGCCAGCAGTTTCGGTACAAAGGGGGATTACACAGATACGCAGTATTTT,CASSFGTKGDYTDTQYF
TRBV28,-,-,TRBJ1-1,TGTGCCAGCACCGACACCAGGGATCGTGTGAGGAACACTGAAGCTTTCTTT,CASTDTRDRVRNTEAFF
TRBV7-8,TRBD1,-,TRBJ1-1,TGTGCCAGCAGCTCGATACAGGGGGCGCACACTGAAGCTTTCTTT,CASSSIQGAHTEAFF
TRBV12-2,-,-,TRBJ2-4,TGTGCAAGTCGCTTAGGGCCACCAAAAAACATTCAGTACTTC,CASRLGPPKNIQYF
TRBV5-1,-,-,TRBJ1-1,TGCGCCAGCAGCCCGTCAGTACAGGGAGCCACTGAAGCTTTCTTT,CASSPSVQGATEAFF
TRBV4-1,-,-,TRBJ2-7,TGCGCCAGCAGCCAAGATCAACTAGCCCGCTCCTACGAGCAGTACTTC,CASSQDQLARSYEQYF
TRBV9,-,-,TRBJ2-2,TGTGCCAGCAGCGTAGTAGCAACGACCGGGGAGCTGTTTTTT,CASSVVATTGELFF
TRBV5-6,-,-,TRBJ2-5,TGTGCCAGCAGCGCCCCGCGGGACGGGTATACGGAGACCCAGTACTTC,CASSAPRDGYTETQYF
TRBV2,-,-,TRBJ2-1,TGTGCCAGCAGCCCTGGACAGTCCAATGAGCAGTTCTTC,CASSPGQSNEQFF
TRBV24-1,-,-,TRBJ1-3,TGTGCCACCAGTGGTTCCGCGGGCCCTGGAAACACCATATATTTT,CATSGSAGPGNTIYF
TRBV5-1,TRBD2,few,TRBJ2-7,TGCGCCAGCAGCTCTGTGGCAGGACTAGCGGGATTTTTAGGCGAGCAGTACTTC,CASSSVAGLAGFLGEQYF
TRBV29-1,TRBD2,-,TRBJ2-7,TGCAGCGTCCAGGAACGCCTAGCGGACTTCTCCTACGAGCAGTACTTC,CSVQERLADFSYEQYF
TRBV20-1,TRBD2,-,TRBJ2-1,TGCAGTGCTATGGGGACTAGCGAATTCTTC,CSAMGTSEFF
TRBV11-3,-,-,TRBJ2-2,TGTGCCAGCGGTAGTAGGACTAACACCGGGGAGCTGTTTTTT,CASGSRTNTGELFF
TRBV5-1,TRBD1,-,TRBJ1-1,TGCGCCAGCAGCTCCGTGTTAGGACAGGGGGGTGGGACTGAAGCTTTCTTT,CASSSVLGQGGGTEAFF
TRBV24-1,TRBD2,-,TRBJ2-1,TGTGCCACCAGGGTTAGCGGGGTTGATGAGCAGTTCTTC,CATRVSGVDEQFF
TRBV5-1,-,-,TRBJ2-1,TGCGCCAGCAGCTTGGGCCCCCAGGGAAATGAGCAGTTCTTC,CASSLGPQGNEQFF
TRBV18,TRBD1,few,TRBJ1-5,TGTGCCAGCTCCCCTACAGGGGGCCGATATCAGCCCCAGCATTTT,CASSPTGGRYQPQHF
TRBV19,-,-,TRBJ1-4,TGTGCCAGTAGTAGGTCTGACAACCTTGCAACTAATGAAAAACTGTTTTTT,CASSRSDNLATNEKLFF
TRBV7-2,-,-,TRBJ1-2,TGTGCCAGCAGCCCGGGGGGTCGGTATGGCTACACCTTC,CASSPGGRYGYTF
TRBV24-1,-,-,TRBJ2-3,TGTGCCACCAGTGATCCAACAGGGCCTATAGGGGATACGCAGTATTTT,CATSDPTGPIGDTQYF
TRBV2,-,-,TRBJ2-2,TGTGCCACCTCCCGGACAGCCACCGGGGAGCTGTTTTTT,CATSRTATGELFF
TRBV7-2,-,few,TRBJ1-1,TGTGCCAGCAGCTTCTTCGTGGCCAGGAACACTGAAGCTTTCTTT,CASSFFVARNTEAFF
TRBV21-1,-,once,TRBJ2-1,TGTGCCAGCAGCAGAGCAACGGGGATCAACAATGAGCAGTTCTTC,CASSRATGINNEQFF
TRBV30,-,-,TRBJ1-6,TGTGCCTGGAGCAGATCCTCCTATAATTCACCCCTCCACTTT,CAWSRSSYNSPLHF
TRBV7-9,TRBD1,-,TRBJ2-7,TGTGCCAGCAGCCCACAGGACAGGGGGGGATACGAGCAGTACTTC,CASSPQDRGGYEQYF
TRBV7-3,TRBD2,-,TRBJ2-1,TGTGCCAGCAGCCTAACTAGCGGGCAACTAGGAAATGAGCAGTTCTTC,CASSLTSGQLGNEQFF